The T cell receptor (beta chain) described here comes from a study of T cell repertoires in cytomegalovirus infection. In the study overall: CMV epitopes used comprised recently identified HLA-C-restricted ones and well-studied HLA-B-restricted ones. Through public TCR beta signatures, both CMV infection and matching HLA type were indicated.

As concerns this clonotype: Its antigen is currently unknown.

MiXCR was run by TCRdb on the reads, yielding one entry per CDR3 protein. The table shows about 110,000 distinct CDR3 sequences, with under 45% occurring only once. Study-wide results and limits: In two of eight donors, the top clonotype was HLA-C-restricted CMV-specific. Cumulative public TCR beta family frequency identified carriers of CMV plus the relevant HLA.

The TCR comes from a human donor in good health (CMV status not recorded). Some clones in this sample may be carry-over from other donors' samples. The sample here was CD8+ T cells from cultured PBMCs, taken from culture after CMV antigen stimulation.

The CDR3 sequence: CASSLSHRGSQETQYF. In nucleotides, the CDR3 is TGTGCCAGCAGTTTATCCCACAGGGGAAGCCAAGAGACCCAGTACTTC. The chain carries TRBV12-3 or TRBV12-4 and TRBJ2-5; 7 bases match TRBD1. This CDR3 region has 16 residues. V was pared by 2 bases and J by 1 base, with 7 bases of the junction left unmatched.